The clone carrying this TCR beta chain was recorded many times. What it binds is not known. TCRdb ran MiXCR on the 5' RACE reads and lists one entry per CDR3 protein. The table includes roughly 130,000 distinct CDR3 sequences, about an eighth detected once. The sample belongs to a study of CD8 T cells in ankylosing spondylitis. Points from the study as a whole: Peripheral blood held disease-linked clones only at relatively low frequency, and these were CD8+.

The CDR3 has 13 residues. The germline V gene has CDR1 SQVTM and CDR2 ANQGSEA. The germline V and J ends were trimmed by 6 bases and 8 bases, with 17 bases remaining between them. This TCR derives from a female donor with ankylosing spondylitis or in good health (not recorded which). The chain couples TRBV29-1 to TRBJ2-1, with D tentatively TRBD1 (6 bases). Sequenced sample: blood, either unsorted or a sorted T cell fraction (not recorded which). The CDR3, as DNA: TGCAGCGTCGAGGGGGATTTGAGGGATGAGCAGTTCTTC. Its protein is CSVEGDLRDEQFF.